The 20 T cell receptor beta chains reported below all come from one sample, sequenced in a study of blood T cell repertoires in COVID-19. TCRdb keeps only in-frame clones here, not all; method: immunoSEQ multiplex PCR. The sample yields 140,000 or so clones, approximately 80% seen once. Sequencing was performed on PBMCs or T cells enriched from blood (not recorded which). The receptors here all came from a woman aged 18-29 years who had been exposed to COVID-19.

Here the CDR3 reads CASSPGQGANEKLFF. The CDR3 nucleotides read TGTGCCAGCAGCCCAGGACAGGGTGCTAATGAAAAACTGTTTTTT. This chain links TRBV7-9 with TRBJ1-4, with 8 bases identical to TRBD1. Germline-derived CDR1 and CDR2 are SEHNR and FQNEAQ (reference sequence). This CDR3 is built from 15 residues. V shed 5 bases and J 3 bases; nucleotides not matched to a gene: 5.

CDR3 amino acids: CASSLEREDGYTF. As DNA, the CDR3 is TGTGCCAGCAGCTTAGAAAGGGAGGATGGCTACACCTTC. The chain employs TRBV11-2 and TRBJ1-2; D not certain. The V end lost 0 bases, the J end lost 6 bases, and 8 bases lay between the germline ends. Germline assignment: CDR1 SGHAT and CDR2 FQNNGV. The length of the CDR3 is 13 residues.

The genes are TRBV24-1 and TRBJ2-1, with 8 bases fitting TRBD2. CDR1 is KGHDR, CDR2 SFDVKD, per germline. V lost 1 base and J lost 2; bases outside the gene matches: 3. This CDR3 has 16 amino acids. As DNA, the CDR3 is TGTGCCACCAGTGATTTCAGCGGGAGCGCCTACAATGAGCAGTTCTTC. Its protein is CATSDFSGSAYNEQFF.

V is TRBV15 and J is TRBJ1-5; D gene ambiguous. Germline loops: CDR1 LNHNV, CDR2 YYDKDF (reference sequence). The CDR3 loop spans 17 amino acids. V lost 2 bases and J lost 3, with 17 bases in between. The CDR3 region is CATSRPVGGRNNQPQHF. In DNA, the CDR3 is TGTGCCACCAGCAGACCCGTGGGAGGGAGGAACAATCAGCCCCAGCATTTT.

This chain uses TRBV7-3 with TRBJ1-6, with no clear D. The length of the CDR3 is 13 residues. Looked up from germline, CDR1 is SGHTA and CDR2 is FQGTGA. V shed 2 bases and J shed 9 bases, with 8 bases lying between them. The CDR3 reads CASSLLTGSPLHF. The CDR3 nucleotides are TGTGCCAGCAGCTTACTGACGGGTTCACCCCTCCACTTT.

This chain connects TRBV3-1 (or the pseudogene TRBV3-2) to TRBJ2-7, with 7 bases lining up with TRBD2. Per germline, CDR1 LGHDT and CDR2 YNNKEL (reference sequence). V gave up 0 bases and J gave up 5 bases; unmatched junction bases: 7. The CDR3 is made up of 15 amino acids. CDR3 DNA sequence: TGTGCCAGCAGCCAAGATCGGGGGGAGTTCGACGAGCAGTACTTC. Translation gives CASSQDRGEFDEQYF.

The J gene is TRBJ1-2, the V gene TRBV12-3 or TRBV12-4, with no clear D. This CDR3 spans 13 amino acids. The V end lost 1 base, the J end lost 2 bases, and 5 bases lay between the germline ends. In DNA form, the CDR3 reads TGTGCCAGCAGTTTAGTACAGAACTATGGCTACACCTTC. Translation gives CASSLVQNYGYTF.

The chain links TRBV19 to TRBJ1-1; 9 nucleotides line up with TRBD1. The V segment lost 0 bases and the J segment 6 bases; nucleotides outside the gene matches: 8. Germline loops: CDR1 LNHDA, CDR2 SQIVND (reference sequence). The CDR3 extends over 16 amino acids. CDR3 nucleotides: TGTGCCAGTAGTATAGATCCGGGACAGGGTGAGTCTGAAGCTTTCTTT. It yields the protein CASSIDPGQGESEAFF.

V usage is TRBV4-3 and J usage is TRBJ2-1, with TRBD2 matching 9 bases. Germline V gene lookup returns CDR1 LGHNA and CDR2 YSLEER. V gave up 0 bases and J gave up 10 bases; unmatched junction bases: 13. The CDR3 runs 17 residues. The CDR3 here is CASSQDRSSGARGEQFF. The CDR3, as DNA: TGCGCCAGCAGCCAAGATCGTTCTAGCGGGGCTAGAGGAGAGCAGTTCTTC.

The CDR3 coding sequence is TGTGCCAGCAGCTCAACGCTATCCTACGAGCAGTACTTC. Its protein product is CASSSTLSYEQYF. The V gene is TRBV12-3 or TRBV12-4, the J gene TRBJ2-7; D uncertain. V dropped 6 bases and J dropped 1 base, with 10 bases sitting between them. This CDR3 is built from 13 residues.

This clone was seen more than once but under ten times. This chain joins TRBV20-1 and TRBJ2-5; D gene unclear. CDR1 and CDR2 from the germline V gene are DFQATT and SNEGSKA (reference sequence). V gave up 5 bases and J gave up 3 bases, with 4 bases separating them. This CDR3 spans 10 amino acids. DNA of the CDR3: TGCAGTGCTCAGGAAGAGACCCAGTACTTC. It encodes CSAQEETQYF.

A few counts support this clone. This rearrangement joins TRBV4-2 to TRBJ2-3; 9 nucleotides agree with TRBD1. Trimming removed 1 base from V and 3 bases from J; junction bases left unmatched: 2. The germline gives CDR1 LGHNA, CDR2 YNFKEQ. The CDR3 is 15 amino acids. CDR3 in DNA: TGTGCCAGCAGCCAAGGCGGGACAGGGACAGATACGCAGTATTTT. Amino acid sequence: CASSQGGTGTDTQYF.

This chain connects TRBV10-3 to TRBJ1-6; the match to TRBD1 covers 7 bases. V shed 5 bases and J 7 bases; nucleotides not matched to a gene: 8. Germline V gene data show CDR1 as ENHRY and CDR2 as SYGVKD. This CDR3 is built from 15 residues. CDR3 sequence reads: CAISRQTGSNSPLHF. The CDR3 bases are TGTGCCATCAGTCGTCAGACAGGGTCCAATTCACCCCTCCACTTT.

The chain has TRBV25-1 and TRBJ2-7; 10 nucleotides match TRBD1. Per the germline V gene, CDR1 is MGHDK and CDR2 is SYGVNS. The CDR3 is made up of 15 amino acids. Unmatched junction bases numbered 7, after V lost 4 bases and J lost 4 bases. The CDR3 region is CASSATGGEGYEQYF. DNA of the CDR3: TGTGCCAGCAGTGCGACAGGGGGCGAAGGTTACGAGCAGTACTTC.

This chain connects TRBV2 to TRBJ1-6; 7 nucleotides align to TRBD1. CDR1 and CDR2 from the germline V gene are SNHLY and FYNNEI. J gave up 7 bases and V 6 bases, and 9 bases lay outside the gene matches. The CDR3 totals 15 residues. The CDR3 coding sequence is TGTGCCAGCAGACAGGAAGGGGGCCCGAATTCACCCCTCCACTTT. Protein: CASRQEGGPNSPLHF.

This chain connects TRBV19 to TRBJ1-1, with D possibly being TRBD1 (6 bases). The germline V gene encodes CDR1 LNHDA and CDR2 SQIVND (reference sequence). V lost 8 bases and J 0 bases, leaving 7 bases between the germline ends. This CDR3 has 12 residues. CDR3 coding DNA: TGTGCCAGTGGGGGCGTGAACACTGAAGCTTTCTTT. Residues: CASGGVNTEAFF.

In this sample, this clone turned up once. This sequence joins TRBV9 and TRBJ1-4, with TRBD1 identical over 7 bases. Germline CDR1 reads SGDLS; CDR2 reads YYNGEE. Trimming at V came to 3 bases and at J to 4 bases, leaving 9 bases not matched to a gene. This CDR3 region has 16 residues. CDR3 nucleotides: TGTGCCAGCAGCGAGGAGGGACAGTGGGATAATGAAAAACTGTTTTTT. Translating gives CASSEEGQWDNEKLFF.

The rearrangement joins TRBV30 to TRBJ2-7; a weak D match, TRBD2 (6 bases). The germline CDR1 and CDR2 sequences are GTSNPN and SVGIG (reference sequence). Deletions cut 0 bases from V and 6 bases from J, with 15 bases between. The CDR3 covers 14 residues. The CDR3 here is CAWSVTRVWSEQYF. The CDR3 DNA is TGTGCCTGGAGTGTGACTAGAGTATGGAGCGAGCAGTACTTC.

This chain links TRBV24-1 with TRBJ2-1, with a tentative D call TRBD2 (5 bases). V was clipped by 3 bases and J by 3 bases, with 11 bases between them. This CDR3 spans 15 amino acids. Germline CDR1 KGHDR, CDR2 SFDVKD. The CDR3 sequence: CATSDEGGYYNEQFF. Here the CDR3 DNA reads TGTGCCACCAGTGATGAGGGCGGGTACTACAATGAGCAGTTCTTC.

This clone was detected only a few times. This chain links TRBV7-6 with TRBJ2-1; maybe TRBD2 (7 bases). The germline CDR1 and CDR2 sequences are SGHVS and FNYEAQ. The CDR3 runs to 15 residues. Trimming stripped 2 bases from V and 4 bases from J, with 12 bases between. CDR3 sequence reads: CASSLRSGTYNEQFF. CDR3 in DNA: TGTGCCAGCAGCTTAAGAAGCGGGACATACAATGAGCAGTTCTTC.